This T cell receptor (beta chain) derives from a study of tumor-infiltrating lymphocytes in primary liver carcinoma. Whole-study results and caveats: Merely about 7.5-24% of top clones occurred in all five tumor regions.

As concerns this clonotype: Its antigen is not known.

This CDR3 is built from 13 residues. The germline V gene encodes CDR1 SQVTM and CDR2 ANQGSEA. Trimming removed 7 bases at V and 5 bases at J, with 17 bases between. A primer matching the constant region was used to make TCR beta cDNA from approximately 0.45 ug of total RNA. For TCR beta, libraries were produced by three nested multiplex PCR rounds using slightly modified ARM-PCR. A C-beta reverse primer was combined with TRBV1-TRBV30 forward primers in the first two PCR rounds, and each round had approximately 10 cycles. TCRdb reprocessed the multiplex PCR reads via MiXCR and lists one record per CDR3 protein. The data show 150,000 to 200,000 distinct CDR3 sequences, with around 85% seen just once and over 15% held by the top ten. Co-extraction of both nucleic acids (RNA and DNA) used 20-30 mg of unsorted bulk tissue. Patients were treatment-naive with chronic HBV infection.

This receptor was identified in a middle-aged man with primary liver carcinoma and hepatitis B virus infection. The material sequenced was tumor tissue from primary liver carcinoma. This chain joins TRBV29-1 and TRBJ1-1; perhaps TRBD1 as D (5 bases). CDR3: CSADKGRRTEAFF. The CDR3, as DNA: TGCAGCGCGGACAAGGGGCGACGAACTGAAGCTTTCTTT.